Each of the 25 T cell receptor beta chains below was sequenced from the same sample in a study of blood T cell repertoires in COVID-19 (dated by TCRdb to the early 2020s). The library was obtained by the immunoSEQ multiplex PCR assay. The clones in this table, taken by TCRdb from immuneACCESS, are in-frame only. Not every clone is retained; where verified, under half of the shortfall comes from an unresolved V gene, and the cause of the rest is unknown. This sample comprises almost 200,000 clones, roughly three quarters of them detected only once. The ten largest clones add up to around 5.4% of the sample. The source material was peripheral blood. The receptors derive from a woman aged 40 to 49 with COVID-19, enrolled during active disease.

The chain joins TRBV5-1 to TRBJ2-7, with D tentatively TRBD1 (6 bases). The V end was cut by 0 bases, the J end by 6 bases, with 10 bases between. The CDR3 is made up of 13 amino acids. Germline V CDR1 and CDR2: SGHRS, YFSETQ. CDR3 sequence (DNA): TGCGCCAGCAGCTTGGAACTACAGGGCGAGCAGTACTTC. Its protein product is CASSLELQGEQYF.

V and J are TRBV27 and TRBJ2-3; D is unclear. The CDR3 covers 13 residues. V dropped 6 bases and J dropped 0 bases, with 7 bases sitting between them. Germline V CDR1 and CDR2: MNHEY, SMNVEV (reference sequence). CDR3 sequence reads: CASSGLSTDTQYF. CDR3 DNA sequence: TGTGCCAGCAGCGGTCTTAGCACAGATACGCAGTATTTT.

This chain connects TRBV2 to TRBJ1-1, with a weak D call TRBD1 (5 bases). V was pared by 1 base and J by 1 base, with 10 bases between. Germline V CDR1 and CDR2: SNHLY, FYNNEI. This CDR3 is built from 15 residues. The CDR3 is CASSEEGAPNTEAFF. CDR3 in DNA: TGTGCCAGCAGTGAAGAAGGGGCTCCGAACACTGAAGCTTTCTTT.

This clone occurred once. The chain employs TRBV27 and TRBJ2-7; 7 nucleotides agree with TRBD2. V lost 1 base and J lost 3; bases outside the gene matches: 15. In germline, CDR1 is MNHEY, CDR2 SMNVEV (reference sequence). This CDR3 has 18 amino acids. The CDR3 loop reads CASSLFLPRQGGHYEQYF. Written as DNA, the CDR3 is TGTGCCAGCAGTTTATTCCTCCCTCGTCAGGGAGGGCACTACGAGCAGTACTTC.

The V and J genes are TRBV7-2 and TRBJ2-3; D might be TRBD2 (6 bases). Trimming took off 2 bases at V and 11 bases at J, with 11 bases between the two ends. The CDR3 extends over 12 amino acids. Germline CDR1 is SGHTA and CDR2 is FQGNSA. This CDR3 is CASSLRAEGQYF. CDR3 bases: TGTGCCAGCAGCTTACGAGCGGAGGGGCAGTATTTT.

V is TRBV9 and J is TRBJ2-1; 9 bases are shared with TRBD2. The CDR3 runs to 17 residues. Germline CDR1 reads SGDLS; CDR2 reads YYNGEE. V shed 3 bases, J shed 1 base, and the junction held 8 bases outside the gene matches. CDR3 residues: CASSGSGGALSYNEQFF. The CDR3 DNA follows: TGTGCCAGCAGCGGTAGCGGGGGAGCCCTTTCCTACAATGAGCAGTTCTTC.

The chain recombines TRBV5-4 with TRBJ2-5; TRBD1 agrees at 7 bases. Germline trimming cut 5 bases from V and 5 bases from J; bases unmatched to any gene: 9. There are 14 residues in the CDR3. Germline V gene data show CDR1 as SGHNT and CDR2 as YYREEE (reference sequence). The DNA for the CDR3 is TGTGCCAGCAGTTTTACAGGGGATTTCGAGACCCAGTACTTC. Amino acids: CASSFTGDFETQYF.

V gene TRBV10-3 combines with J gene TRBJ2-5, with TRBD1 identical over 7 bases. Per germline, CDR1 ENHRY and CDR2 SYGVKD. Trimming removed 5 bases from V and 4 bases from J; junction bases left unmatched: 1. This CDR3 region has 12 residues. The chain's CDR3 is CAISNRGETQYF. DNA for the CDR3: TGTGCCATCAGTAACAGGGGAGAGACCCAGTACTTC.

CDR3 protein: CASSDGRGNSGETQYF. In nucleotides, the CDR3 is TGTGCCAGCAGTGATGGACGGGGAAATTCCGGAGAGACCCAGTACTTC. The V gene is TRBV2, the J gene TRBJ2-5, with a tentative D call TRBD2 (5 bases). The CDR3 has 16 residues. V was trimmed by 3 bases and J by 4 bases, leaving 18 bases between them. CDR1 is SNHLY, CDR2 FYNNEI, per germline.

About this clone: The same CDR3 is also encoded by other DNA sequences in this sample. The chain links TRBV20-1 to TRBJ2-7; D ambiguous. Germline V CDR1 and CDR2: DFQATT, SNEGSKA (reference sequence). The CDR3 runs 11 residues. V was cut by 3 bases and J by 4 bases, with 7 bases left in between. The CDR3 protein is CSASGRYEQYF. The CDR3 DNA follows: TGCAGTGCTAGTGGGCGGTACGAGCAGTACTTC.

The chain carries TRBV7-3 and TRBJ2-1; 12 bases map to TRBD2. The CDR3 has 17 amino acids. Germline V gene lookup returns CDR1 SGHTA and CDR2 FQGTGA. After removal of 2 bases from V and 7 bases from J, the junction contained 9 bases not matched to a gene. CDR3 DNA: TGTGCCAGCAGCTTAGTTCTAGCGGGGGGGCCTAGGAATGAGCAGTTCTTC. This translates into CASSLVLAGGPRNEQFF.

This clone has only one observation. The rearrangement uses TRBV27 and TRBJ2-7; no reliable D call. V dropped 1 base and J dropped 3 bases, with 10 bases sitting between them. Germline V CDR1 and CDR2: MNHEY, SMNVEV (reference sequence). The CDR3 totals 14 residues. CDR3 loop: CASSLYGVGYEQYF. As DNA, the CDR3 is TGTGCCAGCAGTTTATACGGTGTCGGCTACGAGCAGTACTTC.

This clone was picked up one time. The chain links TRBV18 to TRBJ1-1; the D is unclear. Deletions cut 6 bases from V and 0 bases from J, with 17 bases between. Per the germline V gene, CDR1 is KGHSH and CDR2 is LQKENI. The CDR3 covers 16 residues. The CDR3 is CASSQRSSKVNTEAFF. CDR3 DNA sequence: TGTGCCAGCTCCCAACGGTCGTCCAAAGTGAACACTGAAGCTTTCTTT.

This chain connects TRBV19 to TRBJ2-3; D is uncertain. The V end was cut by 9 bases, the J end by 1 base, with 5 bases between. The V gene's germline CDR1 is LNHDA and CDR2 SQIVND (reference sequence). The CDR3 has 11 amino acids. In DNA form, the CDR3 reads TGTGCCAGCCAGGGCACAGATACGCAGTATTTT. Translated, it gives CASQGTDTQYF.

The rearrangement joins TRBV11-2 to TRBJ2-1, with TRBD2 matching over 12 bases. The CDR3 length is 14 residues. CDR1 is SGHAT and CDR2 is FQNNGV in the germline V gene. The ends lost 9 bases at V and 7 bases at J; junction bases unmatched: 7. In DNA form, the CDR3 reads TGTGCCAGTACGGGAACTAGCGGGAGGAATGAGCAGTTCTTC. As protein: CASTGTSGRNEQFF.

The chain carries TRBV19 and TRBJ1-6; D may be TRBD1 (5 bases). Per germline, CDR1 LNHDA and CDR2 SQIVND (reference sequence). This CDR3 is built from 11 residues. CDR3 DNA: TGTCGGATATCAGGGTCCTCACCCCTCCACTTT. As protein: CRISGSSPLHF.

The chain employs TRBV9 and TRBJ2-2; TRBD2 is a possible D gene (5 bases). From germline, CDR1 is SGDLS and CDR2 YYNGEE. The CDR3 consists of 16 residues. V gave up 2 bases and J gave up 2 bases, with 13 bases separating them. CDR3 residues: CASSVRVTPNTGELFF. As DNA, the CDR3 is TGTGCCAGCAGCGTGAGGGTGACACCCAACACCGGGGAGCTGTTTTTT.

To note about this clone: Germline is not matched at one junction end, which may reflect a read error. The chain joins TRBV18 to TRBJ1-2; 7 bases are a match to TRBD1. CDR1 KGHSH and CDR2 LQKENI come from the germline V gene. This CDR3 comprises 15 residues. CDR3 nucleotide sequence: TGTGCCAGCTCGCCACCAGGGGGGGCTAACTATGGCTACACCTTC. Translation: CASSPPGGANYGYTF.

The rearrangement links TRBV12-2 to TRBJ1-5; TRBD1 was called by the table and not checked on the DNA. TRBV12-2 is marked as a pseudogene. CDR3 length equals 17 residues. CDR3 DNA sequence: TGTGCAAGTCGCTTAGCACTACAGGAATGTAGCAATCAGCCCCAGCATTTT. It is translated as CASRLALQECSNQPQHF.

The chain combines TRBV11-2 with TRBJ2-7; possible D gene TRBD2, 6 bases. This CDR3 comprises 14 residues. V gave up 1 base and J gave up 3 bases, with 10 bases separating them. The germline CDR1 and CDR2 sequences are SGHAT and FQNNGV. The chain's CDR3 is CASSLGPGDYEQYF. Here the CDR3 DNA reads TGTGCCAGCAGCTTAGGTCCGGGGGACTACGAGCAGTACTTC.

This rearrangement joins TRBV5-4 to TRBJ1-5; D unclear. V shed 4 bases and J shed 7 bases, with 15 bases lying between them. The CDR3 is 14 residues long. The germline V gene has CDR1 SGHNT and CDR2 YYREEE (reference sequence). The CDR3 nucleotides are TGTGCCAGCAGCACCGAGGGATTCGGCCAGCCCCAGCATTTT. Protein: CASSTEGFGQPQHF.

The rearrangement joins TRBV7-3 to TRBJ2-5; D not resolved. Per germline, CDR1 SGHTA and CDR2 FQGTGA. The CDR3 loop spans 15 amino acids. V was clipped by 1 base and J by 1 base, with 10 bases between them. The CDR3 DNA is TGTGCCAGCAGCTTAAGCGGATCTCGCCAAGAGACCCAGTACTTC. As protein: CASSLSGSRQETQYF.

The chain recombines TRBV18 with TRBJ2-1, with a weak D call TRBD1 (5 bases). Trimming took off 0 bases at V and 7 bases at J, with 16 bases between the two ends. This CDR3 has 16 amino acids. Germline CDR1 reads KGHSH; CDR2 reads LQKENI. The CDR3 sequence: CASSPPILHGANEQFF. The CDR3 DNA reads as TGTGCCAGCTCACCACCGATTCTGCATGGGGCGAATGAGCAGTTCTTC.

CDR3 coding DNA: TGCGCCAGCAGTGACGGCCAGGGAACAGATACGCAGTATTTT. Translating gives CASSDGQGTDTQYF. This chain uses TRBV10-1 with TRBJ2-3; maybe TRBD1 (5 bases). Germline CDR1 WNHNN, CDR2 SYGVQD (reference sequence). This CDR3 has 14 amino acids. Trimming took off 3 bases at V and 3 bases at J, with 10 bases between the two ends.

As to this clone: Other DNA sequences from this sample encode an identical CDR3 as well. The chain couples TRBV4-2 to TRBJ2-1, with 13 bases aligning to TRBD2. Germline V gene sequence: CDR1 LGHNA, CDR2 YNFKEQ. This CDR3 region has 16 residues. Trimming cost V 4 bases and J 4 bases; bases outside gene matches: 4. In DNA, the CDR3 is TGTGCCAGCAGCCCTCGGACTAGCGGGAGTTACAATGAGCAGTTCTTC. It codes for CASSPRTSGSYNEQFF.